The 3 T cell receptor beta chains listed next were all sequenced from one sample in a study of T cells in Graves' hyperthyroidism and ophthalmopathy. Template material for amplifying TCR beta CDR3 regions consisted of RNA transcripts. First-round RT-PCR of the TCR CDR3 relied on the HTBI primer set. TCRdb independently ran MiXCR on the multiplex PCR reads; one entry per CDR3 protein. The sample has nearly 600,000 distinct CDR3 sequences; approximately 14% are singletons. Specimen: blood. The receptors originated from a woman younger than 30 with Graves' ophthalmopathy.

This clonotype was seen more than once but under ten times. The DNA of the CDR3 is TGTGCCAGCAGATCTCACCAGGACGGCGGGGGCTACACCTTC. It specifies CASRSHQDGGGYTF. V gene TRBV28 combines with J gene TRBJ1-2; D gene ambiguous. The V gene's germline CDR1 is MDHEN and CDR2 SYDVKM. The germline V and J ends were trimmed by 6 bases and 8 bases, with 19 bases remaining between them. CDR3 length equals 14 residues.

CDR3 sequence: CASSSWNPGGRNTEAFF. CDR3 in DNA: TGTGCCAGCAGCTCGTGGAACCCAGGGGGTCGGAACACTGAAGCTTTCTTT. The genes are TRBV7-3 and TRBJ1-1, with 7 bases that match TRBD1. CDR1 and CDR2 from the germline V gene are SGHTA and FQGTGA. The CDR3 has 17 amino acids. The J segment lost 1 base and the V segment lost 4 bases, leaving 12 bases of the junction unmatched.

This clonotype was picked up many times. The chain's CDR3 is CASSLATGQSNQPQHF. Here the CDR3 DNA reads TGTGCCAGCAGCTTAGCGACGGGACAGTCCAATCAGCCCCAGCATTTT. The chain uses TRBV7-9 and TRBJ1-5; 7 bases map to TRBD1. Germline CDR1 is SEHNR and CDR2 is FQNEAQ (reference sequence). The CDR3 contains 16 residues. The junction had 5 bases not matched to a gene; V was cut back by 0 bases and J by 3 bases. Variable domain in full (rest from reference TRBV7-9 and TRBJ1-5): DTGVSQNPRHKITKRGQNVTFRCDPISEHNRLYWYRQTLGQGPEFLTYFQNEAQLEKSRLLSDRFSAERPKGSFSTLEIQRTEQGDSAMYLCASSLATGQSNQPQHFGDGTRLSIL.